This is a list of T cell receptor beta chains from one sample in a study of CD8+ T cells in alopecia areata. Profiled with immunoSEQ multiplex PCR; TCRdb holds only in-frame clones, not every one. The table shows 200,000 to 250,000 clones, with about 53% occurring only once. The sequenced sample was CD4+ T cells sorted from blood, obtained at week 0. Receptors originate from a human donor with alopecia areata. Both conserved end residues are part of each CDR3. D genes are given only for firm matches. The size field is filled for only some rows; it gives once, few, many or a size class.

abundance,d_gene,v_gene,j_gene,CDR3aa,CDR3nt
-,-,TRBV18,TRBJ1-1,CASSPPKAMEVGTEAFF,TGTGCCAGCTCACCACCCAAAGCGATGGAGGTGGGCACTGAAGCTTTCTTT
-,-,TRBV5-1,TRBJ2-6,CASSLGRSGANVLTF,TGCGCCAGCAGCTTGGGTAGATCTGGGGCCAACGTCCTGACTTTC
-,-,TRBV30,TRBJ2-4,CAWSTPFGSGLAKNIQYF,TGTGCCTGGAGTACCCCTTTTGGTAGCGGCCTAGCCAAAAACATTCAGTACTTC
many,TRBD2,TRBV23-1,TRBJ2-7,CASSQSGGKLLYEQYF,TGCGCCAGCAGTCAATCGGGAGGGAAGCTCCTCTACGAGCAGTACTTC
-,TRBD1,TRBV5-4,TRBJ1-2,CASSLRDRGGEGYTF,TGTGCCAGCAGCTTGCGGGACAGGGGTGGGGAAGGCTACACCTTC
-,-,TRBV30,TRBJ1-1,CAWSARRNTEAFF,TGTGCCTGGAGTGCAAGGCGGAACACTGAAGCTTTCTTT
-,-,TRBV29-1,TRBJ2-3,CSVGGGTRTDTQYF,TGCAGCGTTGGAGGGGGGACCCGCACAGATACGCAGTATTTT
-,-,TRBV30,TRBJ2-6,CAWTAVNSGANVLTF,TGTGCCTGGACCGCGGTGAACTCTGGGGCCAACGTCCTGACTTTC
-,TRBD1,TRBV7-9,TRBJ2-7,CASSFRGGGEQYF,TGTGCCAGCAGCTTTAGAGGGGGCGGCGAGCAGTACTTC
-,-,TRBV4-1,TRBJ2-7,CASSQGPYYEQYF,TGCGCCAGCAGCCAGGGGCCCTACTACGAGCAGTACTTC
-,-,TRBV6-6,TRBJ2-6,CASSFPPTGANVLTF,TGTGCCAGCAGTTTCCCTCCGACAGGGGCCAACGTCCTGACTTTC
few,-,TRBV29-1,TRBJ1-2,CSVEAGDNYGYTF,TGCAGCGTTGAGGCAGGGGACAACTATGGCTACACCTTC
-,TRBD1,TRBV5-4,TRBJ1-2,CASSPGQDYGYTF,TGTGCCAGCAGCCCCGGACAGGACTATGGCTACACCTTC
-,TRBD1,TRBV2,TRBJ2-7,CASSGTTGVDYEQYF,TGTGCCAGCAGTGGTACGACAGGGGTAGACTACGAGCAGTACTTC
-,-,TRBV19,TRBJ2-7,CASSVTRMSYEQYF,TGTGCCAGTAGCGTGACTCGAATGTCCTACGAGCAGTACTTC
-,TRBD1,TRBV5-6,TRBJ1-2,CASSPQGALGYTF,TGTGCCAGCAGCCCGCAGGGGGCGCTGGGCTACACCTTC
-,TRBD2,TRBV29-1,TRBJ2-2,CSVSSGTNTGELFF,TGCAGCGTATCTAGCGGAACGAACACCGGGGAGCTGTTTTTT
few,-,TRBV7-8,TRBJ2-1,CASMRGAAHEQFF,TGTGCCAGCATGAGGGGAGCGGCCCATGAGCAGTTCTTC
-,TRBD2,TRBV2,TRBJ2-7,CASRSLAGGYEQYF,TGTGCCAGCAGGTCATTAGCGGGGGGCTACGAGCAGTACTTC
-,TRBD1,TRBV7-3,TRBJ2-5,CASSRSGQGYQETQYF,TGTGCCAGCAGCCGAAGTGGACAGGGGTACCAAGAGACCCAGTACTTC
few,-,TRBV29-1,TRBJ1-1,CSVETLLDTEAFF,TGCAGCGTGGAGACATTATTGGACACTGAAGCTTTCTTT
once,-,TRBV2,TRBJ1-1,CASSPWGEAFF,TGTGCCAGCAGCCCATGGGGGGAAGCTTTCTTT
-,TRBD1,TRBV7-6,TRBJ2-5,CASSPGQGASGTQYF,TGTGCCAGCAGCCCCGGACAGGGGGCGAGCGGGACCCAGTACTTC
-,-,TRBV15,TRBJ2-7,CATSLAGPRGEQYF,TGTGCCACCAGCCTCGCGGGACCCCGAGGGGAGCAGTACTTC
-,-,TRBV5-6,TRBJ1-1,CASSSGQFNAFF,TGTGCCAGCAGCTCCGGACAGTTTAATGCTTTCTTT
-,-,TRBV20-1,TRBJ2-3,CSARSGDTQYF,TGCAGTGCTAGGTCCGGAGATACGCAGTATTTT
-,-,TRBV7-9,TRBJ1-4,CASSLAGATNEKLFF,TGTGCCAGCAGCTTAGCAGGGGCAACTAATGAAAAACTGTTTTTT
-,-,TRBV21-1,TRBJ2-5,CASSKVFRVGTQYF,TGTGCCAGCAGCAAAGTTTTCCGTGTGGGGACCCAGTACTTC
few,-,TRBV30,TRBJ1-2,CAWSRTGGGDYGYTF,TGTGCCTGGTCCCGTACCGGGGGAGGGGACTATGGCTACACCTTC
-,TRBD2,TRBV7-3,TRBJ2-1,CASRAGARDEQFF,TGTGCCAGCAGGGCGGGAGCGAGGGATGAGCAGTTCTTC
few,TRBD1,TRBV5-1,TRBJ2-7,CASSSEPGGEQYF,TGCGCCAGCAGCTCCGAACCAGGGGGCGAGCAGTACTTC
-,-,TRBV9,TRBJ2-4,CASSATSLAKNIQYF,TGTGCCAGCAGCGCGACAAGCCTAGCCAAAAACATTCAGTACTTC
-,-,TRBV7-2,TRBJ2-2,CASKGGVGVITGELFF,TGTGCCAGCAAGGGAGGAGTCGGGGTTATCACCGGGGAGCTGTTTTTT
-,-,TRBV27,TRBJ1-2,CASTGSLGLTGYTF,TGTGCCAGCACTGGGTCCTTGGGGTTAACGGGCTACACCTTC
-,TRBD1,TRBV11-2,TRBJ2-5,CASSLMGQLQETQYF,TGTGCCAGCAGCTTAATGGGACAGCTTCAAGAGACCCAGTACTTC
-,-,TRBV30,TRBJ2-1,CAWDSGHKQFF,TGTGCCTGGGACTCCGGGCACAAGCAGTTCTTC
few,-,TRBV15,TRBJ2-7,CATSTPGLEQYF,TGTGCCACCAGCACCCCGGGGCTGGAGCAGTACTTC
-,-,TRBV29-1,TRBJ1-1,CSVDTNSNTEAFF,TGCAGCGTTGACACCAACTCGAACACTGAAGCTTTCTTT
-,-,TRBV2,TRBJ2-7,CASSSGGHYEQYF,TGTGCCAGCAGTTCGGGGGGCCACTACGAGCAGTACTTC
-,-,TRBV10-2,TRBJ2-1,CASSEVPLGFSNEQFF,TGCGCCAGCAGTGAGGTGCCTTTGGGGTTTTCCAATGAGCAGTTCTTC
few,-,TRBV27,TRBJ2-7,CASSLLGGSYEQYF,TGTGCCAGCAGTCTACTTGGGGGCTCCTACGAGCAGTACTTC